This is a list of T cell receptor beta chains from one sample in a study of cytotoxic CD8 clonotypes in ibrutinib-treated CLL. Only in-frame clones appear in the TCRdb table, and some are missing; sequencing was by immunoSEQ multiplex PCR. The table shows 35,000 or so clones, with around 70% occurring only once. The sequencing used PBMCs, collected before ibrutinib treatment. These receptors all come from a human donor with chronic lymphocytic leukemia. Each CDR3 is given with its conserved first and last residue. The D gene is left open where the match is weak. The size of a clone is reported for some rows only, either as once, few or many, or as a class for expanded clones.

clone_size	v_call	d_call	j_call	cdr3_nt	cdr3_aa
-	TRBV5-4	TRBD2	TRBJ2-1	TGTGCCAGCAGCTTGGGGTCTAGCGGGGGGTACAATGAGCAGTTCTTC	CASSLGSSGGYNEQFF
-	TRBV23-1	-	TRBJ2-7	TGCGCCAGCAGTCAATGCCAGATCCCATACGAGCAGTACTTC	CASSQCQIPYEQYF
-	TRBV27	TRBD1	TRBJ1-1	TGTGCCAGCAGTTTCGGGACAGGGCCCGAAGCTTTCTTT	CASSFGTGPEAFF
few	TRBV9	TRBD1	TRBJ1-1	TGTGCCAGCAGCGTTGGGGGCGGGACAGGGAACACTGAAGCTTTCTTT	CASSVGGGTGNTEAFF
-	TRBV5-8	-	TRBJ1-6	TGTGCCAGCAGCGCGCCGGGACAAAGTTATAATTCACCCCTCCACTTT	CASSAPGQSYNSPLHF
-	TRBV19	-	TRBJ1-1	TGTGCCAGTAGTATAGGAACAGGGACTGAAGCTTTCTTT	CASSIGTGTEAFF
few	TRBV7-9	-	TRBJ2-5	TGTGCCAGCAGCTTATCACAGCAAGAGACCCAGTACTTC	CASSLSQQETQYF
medium-sized	TRBV4-1	-	TRBJ1-5	TGCGCCAGCAGCCAAGTAAGGTCCTTTGATCAGCCCCAGCATTTT	CASSQVRSFDQPQHF
-	TRBV15	-	TRBJ1-1	TGTGCCACCGCAAAACTCGACACTGAAGCTTTCTTT	CATAKLDTEAFF
-	TRBV18	-	TRBJ2-2	TGTGCCAGCTCACCCCACAGGGACGGGGAGCTGTTTTTT	CASSPHRDGELFF
-	TRBV4-1	TRBD1	TRBJ2-7	TGCGCCAGCAGGCCCCGGACAGGGTCCTACGAGCAGTACTTC	CASRPRTGSYEQYF
-	TRBV5-6	-	TRBJ1-1	TGTGCCAGCAGCTTGGAAAGGGGCCCGAACACTGAAGCTTTCTTT	CASSLERGPNTEAFF
-	TRBV27	-	TRBJ2-3	TGTGCCAGCATGCAAAGAGGTACAGATACGCAGTATTTT	CASMQRGTDTQYF
once	TRBV5-6	-	TRBJ2-3	TGTGCCAGCAGCACGATCGGGGGATCAGATACGCAGTATTTT	CASSTIGGSDTQYF
-	TRBV10-2	-	TRBJ2-7	TGCGCCAGCAGCTACGGACAGACCTACGAGCAGTACTTC	CASSYGQTYEQYF
-	TRBV11-2	-	TRBJ1-1	TGTGCCAGCAGCTTAGTCACTAGGAACACTGAAGCTTTCTTT	CASSLVTRNTEAFF
-	TRBV7-2	TRBD1	TRBJ2-5	TGTGCCAGCACCTTAGGGTGGACAGGGGGCGAAGAGACCCAGTACTTC	CASTLGWTGGEETQYF
-	TRBV6-5	TRBD1	TRBJ2-7	TGTGCCAGCAGTAGGGACAGATTCTACGAGCAGTACTTC	CASSRDRFYEQYF
-	TRBV7-9	TRBD1	TRBJ1-2	TGTGCCGCCCAGGGGGGACTGACGTATGGCTACACCTTC	CAAQGGLTYGYTF
-	TRBV7-2	TRBD1	TRBJ2-7	TGTGCCAGCAGCTTAGACCTCACAGGGGGCTTGTACGAGCAGTACTTC	CASSLDLTGGLYEQYF
-	TRBV11-2	-	TRBJ2-5	TGTGCCAGCAGCGCGGGGTTACTGAGGGAAGAGACCCAGTACTTC	CASSAGLLREETQYF
-	TRBV6-1	-	TRBJ2-5	TGTGCCAGCAGTCGTATGTGGGAGACCCAGTACTTC	CASSRMWETQYF
-	TRBV7-9	TRBD1	TRBJ1-4	TGTGCCAGCAGCGTGGACAGGGGCTACGAAAAACTGTTTTTT	CASSVDRGYEKLFF
-	TRBV7-3	-	TRBJ1-1	TGTGCCAGCAGCCCTAAGGCCCTATTAGTCCCCACTGAAGCTTTCTTT	CASSPKALLVPTEAFF
-	TRBV7-2	-	TRBJ1-5	TGTGCCAGCAGCGTCGACGGGAATCAGCCCCAGCATTTT	CASSVDGNQPQHF
-	TRBV2	-	TRBJ1-3	TGTGCCAGCAGTAACACCGGGACCCTCTCTGGAAACACCATATATTTT	CASSNTGTLSGNTIYF
-	TRBV18	-	TRBJ2-2	TGTGCCAGCTCACCCGACGGAACCCCCGGGGAGCTGTTTTTT	CASSPDGTPGELFF
few	TRBV7-2	TRBD1	TRBJ1-5	TGTGCCAGCAGCCGCGGGACAGGGAGCAATCAGCCCCAGCATTTT	CASSRGTGSNQPQHF
-	TRBV15	-	TRBJ2-5	TGTGCCACCAGCCACCCCTTGGAGACCCAGTACTTC	CATSHPLETQYF
-	TRBV7-2	-	TRBJ2-7	TGTGCCAGCAGCTTAGGCACGTACTCCTACGAGCAGTACTTC	CASSLGTYSYEQYF
-	TRBV7-2	-	TRBJ2-7	TGTGCCAGCAGCCCCTCGGGAGCGGCTAATTACGAGCAGTACTTC	CASSPSGAANYEQYF
-	TRBV15	-	TRBJ1-3	TGTGCCACCAGCAGAGGAGACCTTGGGGGCTACTCTGGAAACACCATATATTTT	CATSRGDLGGYSGNTIYF
-	TRBV27	-	TRBJ2-5	TGTGCCAGCAGTTTAGAGGGGGAGGGTGTTGGAGAGACCCAGTACTTC	CASSLEGEGVGETQYF
once	TRBV6-1	-	TRBJ2-3	TGTGCCAGCAGTGAACGGGCTGGCACAGATACGCAGTATTTT	CASSERAGTDTQYF
-	TRBV7-2	-	TRBJ1-2	TGTGCCAGCAGCTTAGGGACAGTGTATGGCTACACCTTC	CASSLGTVYGYTF
-	TRBV29-1	-	TRBJ2-3	TGCAGCGTTGAAGTTTCGGCCACGCAGTATTTT	CSVEVSATQYF
few	TRBV28	TRBD1	TRBJ2-5	TGTGCCAGCAGTCAGGGACAGGGGGTAGGAGAGACCCAGTACTTC	CASSQGQGVGETQYF
few	TRBV30	-	TRBJ2-7	TGTGCCTGGAGTCAAAGTGGGGTTTGGTGGGAGCAGTACTTC	CAWSQSGVWWEQYF
-	TRBV28	TRBD1	TRBJ1-1	TGTGCCAGCAGTGTGACAGGGGGCCCTGAAGCTTTCTTT	CASSVTGGPEAFF
-	TRBV21-1	-	TRBJ1-5	TGTGCCAGCAGCAGGGGGGCCCACCCGGATAGCAATCAGCCCCAGCATTTT	CASSRGAHPDSNQPQHF
-	TRBV30	-	TRBJ1-5	TGTGCCTGGAGGGGGGACCAGGGGCCCCAGCATTTT	CAWRGDQGPQHF
-	TRBV29-1	TRBD2	TRBJ2-1	TGCAGCGTTGAAATGACTAGCGGCTACAATGAGCAGTTCTTC	CSVEMTSGYNEQFF
-	TRBV15	-	TRBJ2-4	TGTGCCACCAGCAGACCCCGCACGGATCCTGGGGTAGCCAAAAACATTCAGTACTTC	CATSRPRTDPGVAKNIQYF
-	TRBV6-5	TRBD1	TRBJ1-1	TGTGCCAGCAGTTACTCGGGACAGGGGACTGAAGCTTTCTTT	CASSYSGQGTEAFF
-	TRBV11-2	-	TRBJ2-1	TGTGCCAGCAGCTTAGGGGCGGTCTACAATGAGCAGTTCTTC	CASSLGAVYNEQFF
-	TRBV27	-	TRBJ2-5	TGTGCCAGCAGTACACGACCGATAGAGACCCAGTACTTC	CASSTRPIETQYF
-	TRBV21-1	-	TRBJ2-2	TGTGCCAGCAGCAGACGGGGGCAGGGAATGGCCGGGGAGCTGTTTTTT	CASSRRGQGMAGELFF
-	TRBV11-3	-	TRBJ1-3	TGTGCCAGCAGCTTGGGCACAGGGACTGGAAACACCATATATTTT	CASSLGTGTGNTIYF
-	TRBV25-1	-	TRBJ2-1	TGTGCCAGCAGTGAATTTCAGGGGGGCAAAGAGCAGTTCTTC	CASSEFQGGKEQFF
-	TRBV28	-	TRBJ1-1	TGTGCCAGCACGAGAGGAACAGGCTCGAGTGAAGCTTTCTTT	CASTRGTGSSEAFF
-	TRBV27	-	TRBJ1-1	TGTGCCAGCAGTCCGAACCCTGGGACCGCCGGGACTGAAGCTTTCTTT	CASSPNPGTAGTEAFF
-	TRBV7-2	-	TRBJ1-2	TGTGCCAGCAGCTTAGGAGACATGTTTTATGGCTACACCTTC	CASSLGDMFYGYTF
-	TRBV7-2	-	TRBJ2-6	TGTGCCAGCAGCTTTTGGGCAGAGCTCTTCTCTGGGGCCAACGTCCTGACTTTC	CASSFWAELFSGANVLTF
-	TRBV7-6	-	TRBJ1-5	TGTGCCAGCAGCTTAGGGCAGGATAGCAATCAGCCCCAGCATTTT	CASSLGQDSNQPQHF
-	TRBV2	TRBD2	TRBJ2-1	TGTGCCAGCAGGCCCAAGACTAGCGGGGCTTACAATGAGCAGTTCTTC	CASRPKTSGAYNEQFF
-	TRBV7-2	-	TRBJ1-2	TGTGCCAGCACCCAGGGCCGTGAAAATGGCTACACCTTC	CASTQGRENGYTF
-	TRBV15	TRBD2	TRBJ2-1	TGTGCCACCAGAGACGGACTAGCCGGCAACAATGAGCAGTTCTTC	CATRDGLAGNNEQFF